The present TCR beta chain was sequenced within a study of T-cell memory formation after mild COVID-19. Study details: Largely, TCR clusters stayed within a single donor. Findings of the study overall: Later expanders leaned toward CD4+, whereas clones contracting from day 15 to 85 were balanced CD4/CD8.

Per the germline V gene, CDR1 is SGHRS and CDR2 is YFSETQ. The V gene lost 4 bases and the J gene lost 5 bases, with 13 bases spanning the gap. This CDR3 contains 14 residues. A word on this clonotype: Its antigen remains unidentified.

TCRdb analysed the 5' RACE reads with MiXCR anew, one entry per CDR3 protein. Of tens of thousands of distinct CDR3 sequences listed, 16% are singletons. Sequencing was carried out using PBMCs or a T cell subset sorted from them (not recorded which). The receptor was isolated from an adult woman who had mild COVID-19 (a few samples of this study predate the infection). Cell type and time point are not known. J is TRBJ1-5 and V is TRBV5-1, with a possible D match to TRBD1 (5 bases). CDR3 sequence reads: CASSPGTGDQPQHF. In DNA, the CDR3 is TGCGCCAGCAGCCCAGGGACGGGCGATCAGCCCCAGCATTTT.